The 20 T cell receptor beta chains listed next were all sequenced from one sample in a study of response to subunit inactivated influenza vaccine. TCRdb redid the calling of the RT-PCR reads with MiXCR, one entry per CDR3 protein. This table holds 560,000 or so distinct CDR3 sequences, about 8% found once. The sample in question was PBMCs from blood, obtained less than 25 months after vaccination. The receptors were gathered from a man aged 50-75 years who received an inactivated influenza vaccine.

This clonotype was counted at least ten times. CDR3 in amino acids: CASSLAAASSYNEQFF. CDR3 bases: TGTGCCAGCAGCTTAGCTGCGGCGAGCTCCTACAATGAGCAGTTCTTC. This chain connects TRBV7-8 to TRBJ2-1; the D is unclear. Trimming took off 0 bases at V and 0 bases at J, with 9 bases between the two ends. The CDR3 is 16 amino acids. CDR1 SGHVS and CDR2 FQNEAQ come from the germline V gene.

The J gene is TRBJ1-1, the V gene TRBV9, with D unclear. This CDR3 contains 12 residues. Trimming pared 0 bases from V and 5 bases from J, leaving 5 bases between. From germline, CDR1 is SGDLS and CDR2 YYNGEE. The CDR3, as DNA: TGTGCCAGCAGCGTAGGGGTGACTGAAGCTTTCTTT. It translates to CASSVGVTEAFF.

The sample holds a few counts of this clonotype. The chain employs TRBV30 and TRBJ2-3, with TRBD1 as a possible D gene (6 bases). CDR1 and CDR2 (germline): GTSNPN, SVGIG (reference sequence). Trimming removed 2 bases at V and 8 bases at J, with 14 bases between. This CDR3 is built from 13 residues. The CDR3 nucleotides read TGTGCCTGGAGTCCAGGACAGTCCGGTACGCAGTATTTT. Translation gives CAWSPGQSGTQYF.

This sequence joins TRBV7-2 and TRBJ2-3; D unresolved. The V and J ends lost 1 base and 3 bases respectively, with 8 bases between them. CDR1 SGHTA and CDR2 FQGNSA come from the germline V gene. The CDR3 spans 14 residues. The CDR3 sequence: CASSLGVVTDTQYF. CDR3 DNA: TGTGCCAGCAGCTTAGGTGTGGTGACAGATACGCAGTATTTT.

There are many counts of this clonotype. As DNA, the CDR3 is TGTGCCAGCAGTCATGGACAGGGTACCTACGAGCAGTACTTC. Translation: CASSHGQGTYEQYF. The chain combines TRBV27 with TRBJ2-7, with 8 bases fitting TRBD1. Germline trimming cut 5 bases from V and 2 bases from J; bases unmatched to any gene: 5. CDR1 MNHEY and CDR2 SMNVEV come from the germline V gene (reference sequence). This CDR3 spans 14 amino acids.

This rearrangement joins TRBV4-1 to TRBJ2-1; tentative D call: TRBD1 (7 bases). Per germline, CDR1 MGHRA and CDR2 YSYEKL. V dropped 2 bases and J dropped 4 bases, with 18 bases sitting between them. The CDR3 contains 17 residues. In DNA form, the CDR3 reads TGCGCCAGCAGCCAACGACCCGCGGGACAGCAGTACAATGAGCAGTTCTTC. Its translation is CASSQRPAGQQYNEQFF.

This clonotype was seen many times. V gene TRBV2 combines with J gene TRBJ2-5; no clear D. Trimming pared 8 bases from V and 5 bases from J, leaving 12 bases between. CDR1 is SNHLY and CDR2 is FYNNEI in the germline V gene. CDR3 size: 12 residues. DNA for the CDR3: TGTGCCAGCGAGGCCCGGGTGGAGACCCAGTACTTC. Its protein product is CASEARVETQYF. Full variable domain (outside the CDR3, taken from reference TRBV2 and TRBJ2-5): EPEVTQTPSHQVTQMGQEVILRCVPISNHLYFYWYRQILGQKVEFLVSFYNNEISEKSEIFDDQFSVERPDGSNFTLKIRSTKLEDSAMYFCASEARVETQYFGPGTRLLVL.

This clonotype has only a few counts. The rearrangement uses TRBV7-2 and TRBJ1-5; D not certain. CDR1 SGHTA and CDR2 FQGNSA come from the germline V gene. V gave up 1 base and J gave up 5 bases, with 12 bases separating them. The CDR3 loop spans 15 amino acids. DNA of the CDR3: TGTGCCAGCAGCTTAGAGTCTGGGGTTTATCAGCCCCAGCATTTT. Its translation is CASSLESGVYQPQHF.

In regard to this clonotype: A much larger clone is a single base away; this may be a read error. The chain carries TRBV12-3 or TRBV12-4 and TRBJ2-4; the D gene is possibly TRBD2 (5 bases). This CDR3 is 15 amino acids long. V lost 7 bases, J lost 4 bases, and 17 bases lay in between. The CDR3 is CASTIFGVCKNIQYF. DNA for the CDR3: TGTGCCAGCACCATCTTCGGGGTCTGTAAAAACATTCAGTACTTC.

This clonotype was recorded a few times. The rearrangement joins TRBV3-1 to TRBJ1-2, with TRBD1 matching over 7 bases. From germline, CDR1 is LGHDT and CDR2 YNNKEL (reference sequence). The CDR3 is 13 amino acids. The ends lost 5 bases at V and 7 bases at J; junction bases unmatched: 7. The CDR3 DNA follows: TGTGCCAGCAGCTACCGACAGGGACGTGGCTACACCTTC. Encoded protein: CASSYRQGRGYTF.

The genes are TRBV20-1 and TRBJ1-5; D is undetermined. Trimming removed 0 bases at V and 0 bases at J, with 6 bases between. Germline lookup yields CDR1 DFQATT and CDR2 SNEGSKA (reference sequence). The CDR3 runs 14 residues. DNA of the CDR3: TGCAGTGCTAGAGATCCCATTAGCAATCAGCCCCAGCATTTT. Protein product: CSARDPISNQPQHF.

The genes are TRBV10-3 and TRBJ2-1; TRBD1 or TRBD2 may be the D gene (5 bases each). The CDR3 length is 15 residues. Between the trimmed V and J ends, which lost 3 bases and 6 bases, there was a span of 15 bases. Germline-derived CDR1 and CDR2 are ENHRY and SYGVKD. The CDR3 DNA reads TGTGCCATCAGTGATCCGGGCAGGGACCTCAATGAGCAGTTCTTC. Translating it yields CAISDPGRDLNEQFF.

This clonotype was found many times. V gene TRBV19 combines with J gene TRBJ2-7; 7 bases match TRBD2. The CDR3 sequence is 14 residues long. V shed 3 bases and J 2 bases; nucleotides not matched to a gene: 4. The V gene's germline CDR1 is LNHDA and CDR2 SQIVND (reference sequence). The CDR3, as DNA: TGTGCCAGTAGTATCATGGCGGGGGCCTACGAGCAGTACTTC. Translating it yields CASSIMAGAYEQYF.

This clonotype was observed a handful of times. The chain joins TRBV5-1 to TRBJ1-1; D is unclear. From germline, CDR1 is SGHRS and CDR2 YFSETQ. V was shortened by 1 base and J by 7 bases, with 8 bases between the two germline ends. The CDR3 runs to 12 residues. The CDR3: CASSLSAGEAFF. DNA of the CDR3: TGCGCCAGCAGCTTGTCGGCAGGTGAAGCTTTCTTT.

V usage is TRBV11-2 and J usage is TRBJ2-7; 9 positions match TRBD2. Germline V gene lookup returns CDR1 SGHAT and CDR2 FQNNGV. The CDR3 extends over 14 amino acids. V was pared by 3 bases and J by 4 bases, with 4 bases of the junction left unmatched. The CDR3 loop is CASSFDLAGYEQYF. DNA for the CDR3: TGTGCCAGCAGCTTCGATCTAGCGGGATACGAGCAGTACTTC.

Comments on this clonotype: The CDR3 carries no conserved terminal phenylalanine or tryptophan, so it likely arises from a read error. The chain carries TRBV4-3 and TRBJ2-5, with 9 bases matching TRBD1. The CDR3 loop spans 19 amino acids. V shed 3 bases and J 5 bases; nucleotides not matched to a gene: 19. Germline CDR1 LGHNA, CDR2 YSLEER. In DNA, the CDR3 is TGCGCCAGCAGCCAGGCATACGGTACCGGGACAGGGATTGTGGAGACCCAGTACATC. As protein: CASSQAYGTGTGIVETQYI.

The chain combines TRBV12-3 or TRBV12-4 with TRBJ1-4, with 9 bases lining up with TRBD1. The V and J ends lost 2 bases and 3 bases, in that order; junction bases with no gene match: 7. The length of the CDR3 is 17 residues. In DNA form, the CDR3 reads TGTGCCAGCAGTTTACACAGGGGGCGCGTTTCTAATGAAAAACTGTTTTTT. Protein sequence: CASSLHRGRVSNEKLFF.

This clonotype was counted ten times or more. The chain is built from TRBV12-3 or TRBV12-4 and TRBJ2-5; D is possibly TRBD2 (6 bases). Trimming stripped 6 bases from V and 5 bases from J, with 13 bases between. The CDR3 extends over 13 amino acids. CDR3 residues: CASRSGVTETQYF. The CDR3 DNA follows: TGTGCCAGCAGGTCGGGGGTTACGGAGACCCAGTACTTC.

This clonotype has a count of ten or more. The V call is TRBV28, the J call TRBJ1-2, with 7 bases matching TRBD1. CDR1 is MDHEN and CDR2 is SYDVKM in the germline V gene. J gave up 3 bases and V 2 bases, and 9 bases lay outside the gene matches. The CDR3 contains 16 residues. CDR3 protein: CASSLTPGQSYYGYTF. The CDR3 nucleotides are TGTGCCAGCAGTTTAACCCCGGGACAGTCATACTATGGCTACACCTTC.

The sample holds a few counts of this clonotype. The rearrangement uses TRBV27 and TRBJ2-3; D remains unclear. Germline assignment: CDR1 MNHEY and CDR2 SMNVEV (reference sequence). This CDR3 comprises 16 residues. Trimming stripped 0 bases from V and 4 bases from J, with 14 bases between. This CDR3 is CASSLSLSPSADTQYF. In DNA, the CDR3 is TGTGCCAGCAGTTTATCTTTAAGCCCCTCGGCAGATACGCAGTATTTT.